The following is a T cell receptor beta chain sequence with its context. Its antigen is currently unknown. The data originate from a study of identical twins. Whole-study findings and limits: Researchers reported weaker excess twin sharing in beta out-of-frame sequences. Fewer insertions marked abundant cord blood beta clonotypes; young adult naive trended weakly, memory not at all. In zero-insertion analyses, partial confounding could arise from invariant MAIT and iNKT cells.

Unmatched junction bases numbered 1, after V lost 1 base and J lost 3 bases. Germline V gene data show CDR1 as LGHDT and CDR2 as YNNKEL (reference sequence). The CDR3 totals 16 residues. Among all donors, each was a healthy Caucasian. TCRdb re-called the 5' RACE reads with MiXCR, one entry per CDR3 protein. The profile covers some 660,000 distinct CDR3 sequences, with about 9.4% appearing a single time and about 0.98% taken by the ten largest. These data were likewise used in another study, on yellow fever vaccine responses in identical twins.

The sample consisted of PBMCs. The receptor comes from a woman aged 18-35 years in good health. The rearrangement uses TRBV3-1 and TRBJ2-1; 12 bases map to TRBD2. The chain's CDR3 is CASSQALAGGYNEQFF. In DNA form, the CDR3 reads TGTGCCAGCAGCCAAGCACTAGCGGGAGGCTACAATGAGCAGTTCTTC.